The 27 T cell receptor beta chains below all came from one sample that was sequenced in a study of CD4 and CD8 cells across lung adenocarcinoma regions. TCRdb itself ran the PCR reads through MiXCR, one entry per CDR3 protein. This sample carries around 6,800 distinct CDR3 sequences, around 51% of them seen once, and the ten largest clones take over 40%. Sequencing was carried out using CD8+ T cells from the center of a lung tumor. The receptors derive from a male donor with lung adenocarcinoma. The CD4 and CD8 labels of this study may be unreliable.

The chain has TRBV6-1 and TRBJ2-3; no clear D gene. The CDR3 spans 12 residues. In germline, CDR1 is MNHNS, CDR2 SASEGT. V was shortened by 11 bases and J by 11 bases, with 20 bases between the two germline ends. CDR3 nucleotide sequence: TGTGCCCGCACCCTCAGCACCGATGAGCAGTATTTT. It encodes CARTLSTDEQYF.

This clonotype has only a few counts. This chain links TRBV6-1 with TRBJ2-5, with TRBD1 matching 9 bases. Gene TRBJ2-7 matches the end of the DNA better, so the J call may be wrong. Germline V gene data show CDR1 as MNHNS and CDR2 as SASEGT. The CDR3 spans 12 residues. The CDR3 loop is CASWDRVYEQYF. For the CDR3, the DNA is TGTGCCAGTTGGGACAGGGTCTACGAGCAGTACTTC.

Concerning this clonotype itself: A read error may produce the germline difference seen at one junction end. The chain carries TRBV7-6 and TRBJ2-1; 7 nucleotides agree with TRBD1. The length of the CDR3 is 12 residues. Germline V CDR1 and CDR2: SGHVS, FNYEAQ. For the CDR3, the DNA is TGTGCCAGCAGCTACCAGGGGGATGAGCAGCTCTTC. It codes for CASSYQGDEQLF.

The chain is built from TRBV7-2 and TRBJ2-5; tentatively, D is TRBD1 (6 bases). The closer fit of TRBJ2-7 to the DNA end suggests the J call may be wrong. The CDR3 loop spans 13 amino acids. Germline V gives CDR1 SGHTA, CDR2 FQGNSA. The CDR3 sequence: CASSSGQTYEQYF. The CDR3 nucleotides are TGTGCCAGCAGCTCCGGACAGACCTACGAGCAGTACTTC.

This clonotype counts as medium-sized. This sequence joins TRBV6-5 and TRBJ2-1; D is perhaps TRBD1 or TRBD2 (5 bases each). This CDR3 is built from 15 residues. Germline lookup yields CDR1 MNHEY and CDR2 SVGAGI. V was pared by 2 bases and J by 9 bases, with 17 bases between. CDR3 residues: CASSYAGTGSLEQFF. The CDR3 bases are TGTGCCAGCAGTTACGCCGGGACCGGTAGCCTTGAGCAGTTCTTC.

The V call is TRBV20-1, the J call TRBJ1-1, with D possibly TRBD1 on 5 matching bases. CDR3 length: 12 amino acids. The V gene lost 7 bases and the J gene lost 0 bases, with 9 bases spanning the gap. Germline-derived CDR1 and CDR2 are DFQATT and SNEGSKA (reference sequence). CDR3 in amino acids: CSGGWMNTEAFF. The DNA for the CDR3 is TGCAGTGGGGGGTGGATGAACACTGAAGCTTTCTTT.

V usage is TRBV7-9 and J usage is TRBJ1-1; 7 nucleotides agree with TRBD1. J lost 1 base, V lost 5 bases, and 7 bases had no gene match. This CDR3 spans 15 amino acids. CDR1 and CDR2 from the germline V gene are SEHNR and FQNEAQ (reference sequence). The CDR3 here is CASSPPQGSNTEAFF. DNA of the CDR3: TGTGCCAGCAGCCCTCCACAGGGGTCGAACACTGAAGCTTTCTTT. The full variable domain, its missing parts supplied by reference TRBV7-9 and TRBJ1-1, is DTGVSQNPRHKITKRGQNVTFRCDPISEHNRLYWYRQTLGQGPEFLTYFQNEAQLEKSRLLSDRFSAERPKGSFSTLEIQRTEQGDSAMYLCASSPPQGSNTEAFFGQGTRLTVV.

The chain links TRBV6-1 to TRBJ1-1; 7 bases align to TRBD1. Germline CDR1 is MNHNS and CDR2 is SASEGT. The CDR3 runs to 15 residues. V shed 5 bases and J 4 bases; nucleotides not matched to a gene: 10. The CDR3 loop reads CASSTQTGLGTEAFF. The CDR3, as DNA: TGTGCCAGCAGTACCCAGACAGGGTTGGGCACTGAAGCTTTCTTT.

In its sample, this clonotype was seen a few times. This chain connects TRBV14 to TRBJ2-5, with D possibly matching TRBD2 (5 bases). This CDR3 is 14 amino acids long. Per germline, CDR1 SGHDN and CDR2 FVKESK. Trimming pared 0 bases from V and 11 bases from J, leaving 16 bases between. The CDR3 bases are TGTGCCAGCAGCCAAGACTTTCTTAACGGGAAGCAGTACTTC. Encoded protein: CASSQDFLNGKQYF.

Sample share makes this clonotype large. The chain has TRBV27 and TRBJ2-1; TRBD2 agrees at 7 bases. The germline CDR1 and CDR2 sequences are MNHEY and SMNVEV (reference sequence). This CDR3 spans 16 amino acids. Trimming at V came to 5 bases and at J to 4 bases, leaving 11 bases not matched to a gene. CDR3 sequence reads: CASSHREVELYNEQFF. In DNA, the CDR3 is TGTGCCAGCAGTCACCGGGAGGTTGAGCTGTACAATGAGCAGTTCTTC.

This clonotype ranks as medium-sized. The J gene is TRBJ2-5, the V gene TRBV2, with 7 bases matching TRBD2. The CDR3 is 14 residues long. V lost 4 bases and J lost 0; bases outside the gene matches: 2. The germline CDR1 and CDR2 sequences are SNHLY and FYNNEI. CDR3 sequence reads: CASSAGGYQETQYF. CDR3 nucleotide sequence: TGTGCCAGCAGTGCCGGGGGGTACCAAGAGACCCAGTACTTC.

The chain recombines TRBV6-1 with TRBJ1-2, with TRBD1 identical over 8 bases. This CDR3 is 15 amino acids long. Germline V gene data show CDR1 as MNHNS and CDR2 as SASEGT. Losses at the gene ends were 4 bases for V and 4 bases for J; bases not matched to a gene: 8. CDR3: CASSGDRSSPYGYTF. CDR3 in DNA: TGTGCCAGCAGTGGGGACAGGTCTTCTCCCTATGGCTACACCTTC.

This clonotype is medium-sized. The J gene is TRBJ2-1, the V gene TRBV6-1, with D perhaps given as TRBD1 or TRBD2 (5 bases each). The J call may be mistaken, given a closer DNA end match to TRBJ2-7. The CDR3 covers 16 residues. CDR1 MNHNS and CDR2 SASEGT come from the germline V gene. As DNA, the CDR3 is TGTGCCAGCAGTGAAGAGGGGCCAGGGAGCTCCTACGAGCAGTACTTC. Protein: CASSEEGPGSSYEQYF.

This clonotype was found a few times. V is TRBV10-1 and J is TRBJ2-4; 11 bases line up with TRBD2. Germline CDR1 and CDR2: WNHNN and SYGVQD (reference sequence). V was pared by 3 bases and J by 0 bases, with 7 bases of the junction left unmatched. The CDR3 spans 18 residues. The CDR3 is CASSELAGVRLAKNIQYF. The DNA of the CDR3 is TGCGCCAGCAGTGAACTAGCGGGAGTGAGACTAGCCAAAAACATTCAGTACTTC.

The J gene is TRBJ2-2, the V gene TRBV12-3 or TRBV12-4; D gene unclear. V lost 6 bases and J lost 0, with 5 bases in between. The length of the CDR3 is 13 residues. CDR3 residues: CASSRTNTGELFF. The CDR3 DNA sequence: TGTGCCAGCAGCCGAACGAACACCGGGGAGCTGTTTTTT.

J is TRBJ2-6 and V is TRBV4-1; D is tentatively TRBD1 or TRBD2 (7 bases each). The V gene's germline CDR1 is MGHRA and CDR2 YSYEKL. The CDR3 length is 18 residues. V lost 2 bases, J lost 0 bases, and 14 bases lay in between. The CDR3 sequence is CASSQQGGANSGANVLTF. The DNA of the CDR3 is TGCGCCAGCAGCCAACAGGGGGGGGCCAACTCTGGGGCCAACGTCCTGACTTTC.

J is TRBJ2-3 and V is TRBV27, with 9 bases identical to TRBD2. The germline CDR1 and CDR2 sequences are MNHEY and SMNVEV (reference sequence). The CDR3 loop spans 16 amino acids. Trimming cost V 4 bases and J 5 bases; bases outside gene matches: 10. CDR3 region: CASSSPVAGAKDTQYF. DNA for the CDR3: TGTGCCAGCAGTTCCCCGGTAGCGGGAGCCAAAGATACGCAGTATTTT.

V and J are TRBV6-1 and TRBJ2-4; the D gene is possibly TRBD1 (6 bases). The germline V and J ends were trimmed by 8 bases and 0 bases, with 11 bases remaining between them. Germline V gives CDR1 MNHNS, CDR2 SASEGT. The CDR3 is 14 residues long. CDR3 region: CASRQDLAKNIQYF. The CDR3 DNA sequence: TGTGCCAGCCGACAGGATCTAGCCAAAAACATTCAGTACTTC.

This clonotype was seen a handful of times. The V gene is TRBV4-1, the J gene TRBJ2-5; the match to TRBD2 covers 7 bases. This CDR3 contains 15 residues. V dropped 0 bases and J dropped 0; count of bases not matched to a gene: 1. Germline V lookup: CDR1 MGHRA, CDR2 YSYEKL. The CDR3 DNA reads TGCGCCAGCAGCCAAGAAGGGAGGGACCAAGAGACCCAGTACTTC. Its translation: CASSQEGRDQETQYF.

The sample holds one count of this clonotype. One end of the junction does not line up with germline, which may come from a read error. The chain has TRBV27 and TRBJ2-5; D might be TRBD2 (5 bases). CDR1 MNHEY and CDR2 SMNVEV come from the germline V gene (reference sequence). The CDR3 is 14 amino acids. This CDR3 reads CASSPAREPETQYF. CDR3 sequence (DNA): TGTGCCAGCAGTCCGGCTCGGGAACCAGAGACCCAGTACTTT.

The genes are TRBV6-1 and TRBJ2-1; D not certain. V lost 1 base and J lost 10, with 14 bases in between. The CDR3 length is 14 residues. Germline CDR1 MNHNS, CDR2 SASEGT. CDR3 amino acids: CASSEVPRANEQFF. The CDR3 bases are TGTGCCAGCAGTGAAGTGCCCCGTGCCAACGAGCAGTTCTTC.

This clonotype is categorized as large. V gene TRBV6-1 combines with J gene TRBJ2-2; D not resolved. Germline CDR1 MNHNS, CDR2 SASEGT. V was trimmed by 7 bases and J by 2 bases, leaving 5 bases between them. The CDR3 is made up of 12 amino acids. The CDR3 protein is CASTLNTGELFF. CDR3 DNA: TGTGCCAGCACCCTCAACACCGGGGAGCTGTTTTTT.

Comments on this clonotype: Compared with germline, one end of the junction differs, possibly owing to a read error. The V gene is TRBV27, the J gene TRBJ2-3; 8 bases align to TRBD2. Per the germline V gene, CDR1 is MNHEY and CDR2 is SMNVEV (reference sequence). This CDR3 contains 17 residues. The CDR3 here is CASSLGTRERNPDTQYF. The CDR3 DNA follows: TGTGCCAGCAGTTTGGGGACTAGGGAACGTAACCCAGATACGCAGTACTTT.

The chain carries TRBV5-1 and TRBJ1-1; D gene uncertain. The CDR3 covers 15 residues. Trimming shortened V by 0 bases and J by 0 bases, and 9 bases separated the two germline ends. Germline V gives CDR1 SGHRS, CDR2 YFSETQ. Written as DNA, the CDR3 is TGCGCCAGCAGCTTGGGGACGGTAATGAACACTGAAGCTTTCTTT. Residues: CASSLGTVMNTEAFF.

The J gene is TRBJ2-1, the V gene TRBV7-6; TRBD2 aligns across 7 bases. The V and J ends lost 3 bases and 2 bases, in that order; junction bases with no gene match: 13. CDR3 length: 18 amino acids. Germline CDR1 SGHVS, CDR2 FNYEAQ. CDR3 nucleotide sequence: TGTGCCAGCAGCTTGACGCGGGGGAAGATAGAGACCTACAATGAGCAGTTCTTC. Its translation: CASSLTRGKIETYNEQFF.

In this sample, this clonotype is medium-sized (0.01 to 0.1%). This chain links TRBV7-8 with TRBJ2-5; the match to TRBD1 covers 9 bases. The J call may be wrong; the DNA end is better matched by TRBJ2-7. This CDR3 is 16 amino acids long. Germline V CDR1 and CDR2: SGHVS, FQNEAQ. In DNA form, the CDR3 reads TGTGCCAGCAGCGCCCTCCACAGGGGGCTTGACTACGAGCAGTACTTC. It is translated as CASSALHRGLDYEQYF.

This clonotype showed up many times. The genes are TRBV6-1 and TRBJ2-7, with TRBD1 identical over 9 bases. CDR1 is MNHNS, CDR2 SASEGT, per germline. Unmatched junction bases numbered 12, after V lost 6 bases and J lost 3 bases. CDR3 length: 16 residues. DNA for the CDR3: TGTGCCAGCAGCCTAAAGGGGACAGGGATTGACTACGAGCAGTACTTC. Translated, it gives CASSLKGTGIDYEQYF.